This T cell receptor beta chain was identified during a study of blood T cell repertoires in COVID-19. Here immunoSEQ multiplex PCR was the method, and the copy in TCRdb shows in-frame clones only, minus some. Altogether about 300,000 clones are present, under 90% being singletons, with the ten largest covering about 1.8%. CDR1 is SGHRS and CDR2 is YFSETQ in the germline V gene. V lost 0 bases and J lost 0, with 6 bases in between. The CDR3 has 15 amino acids. The specimen was PBMCs or T cells enriched from blood (not recorded which). The chain is built from TRBV5-1 and TRBJ1-4; D perhaps matches TRBD1 (5 bases). This clonotype was obtained from a woman aged 40 to 49 who had recovered from COVID-19. In DNA, the CDR3 is TGCGCCAGCAGCTTGGCGGGGGCAACTAATGAAAAACTGTTTTTT. This gives the protein CASSLAGATNEKLFF.